The 19 T cell receptor beta chains below were found in one sample sequenced in a study of T cells in Graves' hyperthyroidism and ophthalmopathy. The investigators amplified TCR beta CDR3 regions from RNA transcripts. The TCR CDR3 first-round RT-PCR relied on the HTBI primer set. TCRdb re-derived calls from the multiplex PCR reads in MiXCR, one entry per CDR3 protein. The table lists hundreds of thousands of distinct CDR3 sequences, approximately 14% of them singletons. The specimen was blood. These receptors were collected from a woman aged 40 to 50 with Graves' ophthalmopathy.

The sample holds many counts of this clonotype. This chain uses TRBV12-3 or TRBV12-4 with TRBJ1-2, with D possibly matching TRBD1 (5 bases). V lost 3 bases and J 6 bases, leaving 14 bases between the germline ends. The CDR3 consists of 14 residues. The CDR3 DNA sequence: TGTGCCAGCAGTTTCCCGCAGGGAGCGGATGGCTACACCTTC. Amino acid sequence: CASSFPQGADGYTF.

This clonotype occurred many times. This chain joins TRBV12-3 or TRBV12-4 and TRBJ2-2; D unresolved. Trimming took 0 bases from V and 7 from J, leaving 6 bases between them. The CDR3 is 13 amino acids. The CDR3 nucleotides read TGTGCCAGCAGTTTAGCAAGGAACGGGGAGCTGTTTTTT. Translating gives CASSLARNGELFF.

In its sample, this clonotype was seen a few times. J is TRBJ2-5 and V is TRBV6-2 or TRBV6-3; D unresolved. With 2 bases removed from V and 7 bases from J, the gap between germline ends came to 17 bases. CDR3 size: 15 residues. Germline loops: CDR1 MNHEY, CDR2 SVGEGT. CDR3 nucleotide sequence: TGTGCCAGCAGTTACCTCCCCTTTTCAACGGGGACCCAGTACTTC. Translating gives CASSYLPFSTGTQYF.

This clonotype was seen repeatedly, ten times or more. The chain recombines TRBV6-5 with TRBJ2-5; TRBD2 matches at 11 bases. CDR1 is MNHEY, CDR2 SVGAGI, per germline. The J segment lost 5 bases and the V segment lost 8 bases, leaving 19 bases of the junction unmatched. CDR3 length: 18 residues. In DNA, the CDR3 is TGTGCCAGCTCGCGACCGCGCCTCCTAGCGGGAGGCTCGGAGACCCAGTACTTC. This sequence encodes CASSRPRLLAGGSETQYF.

The chain couples TRBV29-1 to TRBJ2-5, with 7 positions matching TRBD2. The CDR3 extends over 15 amino acids. The V segment lost 6 bases and the J segment 9 bases; nucleotides outside the gene matches: 19. CDR1 and CDR2 from the germline V gene are SQVTM and ANQGSEA. The CDR3 region is CSVAGHTEGRGAQYF. CDR3 DNA: TGCAGCGTCGCAGGTCACACCGAGGGACGGGGGGCCCAGTACTTC.

This clonotype was counted between two and nine times. The genes are TRBV7-3 and TRBJ1-5; D unclear. V dropped 0 bases and J dropped 5 bases, with 5 bases sitting between them. The CDR3 has 13 residues. Germline V gene lookup returns CDR1 SGHTA and CDR2 FQGTGA. CDR3 DNA sequence: TGTGCCAGCAGCTTAACGATGGATCAGCCCCAGCATTTT. This translates into CASSLTMDQPQHF. The complete variable domain, with remaining parts taken from reference TRBV7-3 and TRBJ1-5, reads GAGVSQTPSNKVTEKGKYVELRCDPISGHTALYWYRQSLGQGPEFLIYFQGTGAADDSGLPNDRFFAVRPEGSVSTLKIQRTERGDSAVYLCASSLTMDQPQHFGDGTRLSIL.

The chain recombines TRBV2 with TRBJ2-5, with a weak D call TRBD1 (6 bases). Looked up from germline, CDR1 is SNHLY and CDR2 is FYNNEI. Trimming stripped 5 bases from V and 0 bases from J, with 13 bases between. The CDR3 sequence is 15 residues long. The CDR3 bases are TGTGCCAGCAGTACGGCAGGGGTTTACCAAGAGACCCAGTACTTC. It is translated as CASSTAGVYQETQYF.

This clonotype was found many times. The chain recombines TRBV20-1 with TRBJ1-1; 7 nucleotides agree with TRBD1. V lost 0 bases, J lost 10 bases, and 2 bases stayed unmatched. The germline V gene has CDR1 DFQATT and CDR2 SNEGSKA (reference sequence). This CDR3 comprises 11 residues. The DNA for the CDR3 is TGCAGTGCTAGAGATACAGGGGCAGCTTTCTTT. It specifies CSARDTGAAFF.

The chain uses TRBV6-2 or TRBV6-3 and TRBJ2-3; no reliable D call. V shed 8 bases and J shed 2 bases, with 8 bases lying between them. The germline gives CDR1 MNHEY, CDR2 SVGEGT. The CDR3 is made up of 12 amino acids. CDR3 nucleotide sequence: TGTGCCAGCTCCAAAATCACAGATACGCAGTATTTT. Translated, it gives CASSKITDTQYF.

This clonotype was seen repeatedly, ten times or more. The chain carries TRBV15 and TRBJ2-2, with TRBD2 identical over 9 bases. Unmatched junction bases numbered 2, after V lost 3 bases and J lost 3 bases. The germline gives CDR1 LNHNV, CDR2 YYDKDF (reference sequence). This CDR3 is built from 15 residues. The CDR3: CATSRIAGDTGELFF. The DNA of the CDR3 is TGTGCCACCAGCAGGATAGCGGGGGACACCGGGGAGCTGTTTTTT.

This clonotype was recorded a few times. The genes are TRBV30 and TRBJ2-6; D may be TRBD1 (6 bases). CDR1 and CDR2 from the germline V gene are GTSNPN and SVGIG (reference sequence). The CDR3 runs to 17 residues. Trimming took 4 bases from V and 2 from J, leaving 18 bases between them. CDR3 in DNA: TGTGCCTGGACCGGCAGGGGCCCCCTGGCTGGGGCCAACGTCCTGACTTTC. Translating it yields CAWTGRGPLAGANVLTF.

V usage is TRBV5-1 and J usage is TRBJ2-7; 8 bases are shared with TRBD1. The CDR3 has 15 residues. Germline V gene lookup returns CDR1 SGHRS and CDR2 YFSETQ. Trimming at V came to 4 bases and at J to 3 bases, leaving 9 bases not matched to a gene. For the CDR3, the DNA is TGCGCCAGCAGCAGGGGTACAGGGGGAGGCTACGAGCAGTACTTC. Protein sequence: CASSRGTGGGYEQYF. Combining the CDR3 with reference TRBV5-1 and TRBJ2-7 gives the whole variable domain KAGVTQTPRYLIKTRGQQVTLSCSPISGHRSVSWYQQTPGQGLQFLFEYFSETQRNKGNFPGRFSGRQFSNSRSEMNVSTLELGDSALYLCASSRGTGGGYEQYFGPGTRLTVT.

Ten or more counts support this clonotype. The V call is TRBV20-1, the J call TRBJ1-5; D remains ambiguous. Germline CDR1 and CDR2: DFQATT and SNEGSKA (reference sequence). This CDR3 contains 12 residues. V was clipped by 6 bases and J by 7 bases, with 13 bases between them. The CDR3 nucleotides read TGCAGTGCAAAGGCGGGTAGCCAGCCCCAGCATTTT. The encoded protein is CSAKAGSQPQHF.

This clonotype was picked up many times. The chain is built from TRBV19 and TRBJ1-5, with TRBD1 matching over 8 bases. This CDR3 has 13 residues. Germline loops: CDR1 LNHDA, CDR2 SQIVND (reference sequence). The trim removed 7 bases at V and 5 bases at J, leaving 4 bases unmatched. CDR3 protein: CASTDRGDQPQHF. The CDR3 coding sequence is TGTGCCAGTACAGACAGGGGAGATCAGCCCCAGCATTTT.

This clonotype occurred many times. This chain uses TRBV28 with TRBJ2-7; D may be TRBD2 (7 bases). CDR1 is MDHEN and CDR2 is SYDVKM in the germline V gene. Trimming pared 3 bases from V and 0 bases from J, leaving 12 bases between. This CDR3 contains 15 residues. The CDR3 spells CASSLGGARSYEQYF. The CDR3 nucleotides are TGTGCCAGCAGTTTGGGGGGGGCGCGCTCCTACGAGCAGTACTTC.

This clonotype appeared many times. The rearrangement joins TRBV15 to TRBJ2-7; a possible D gene is TRBD1 (5 bases). V shed 3 bases and J shed 7 bases, with 16 bases lying between them. The CDR3 length is 14 residues. Looked up from germline, CDR1 is LNHNV and CDR2 is YYDKDF (reference sequence). The CDR3 region has the DNA TGTGCCACCAGCAGTAATCCCCAGGGTCAGGAGCAGTACTTC. The encoded protein is CATSSNPQGQEQYF. Using reference TRBV15 and TRBJ2-7 for the parts outside the CDR3, the full variable domain is DAMVIQNPRYQVTQFGKPVTLSCSQTLNHNVMYWYQQKSSQAPKLLFHYYDKDFNNEADTPDNFQSRRPNTSFCFLDIRSPGLGDTAMYLCATSSNPQGQEQYFGPGTRLTVT.

This clonotype was detected ten times or more. The chain recombines TRBV19 with TRBJ2-5; 8 nucleotides match TRBD1. V shed 4 bases, J shed 5 bases, and the junction held 6 bases outside the gene matches. The CDR3 extends over 14 amino acids. Looked up from germline, CDR1 is LNHDA and CDR2 is SQIVND (reference sequence). CDR3 nucleotides: TGTGCCAGTAGTAGCCTGGACAGGGTTGAGACCCAGTACTTC. It is translated as CASSSLDRVETQYF.

This clonotype was detected ten times or more. The chain couples TRBV12-3 or TRBV12-4 to TRBJ2-1; 10 positions match TRBD2. The V gene end was trimmed by 5 bases and the J gene end by 7 bases; junction bases not matched to a gene: 8. The CDR3 runs 15 residues. The CDR3 sequence: CASSLLAGVSNEQFF. CDR3 coding DNA: TGTGCCAGCAGTCTTCTAGCGGGAGTGTCGAATGAGCAGTTCTTC.

This clonotype was recorded at least ten times. This rearrangement joins TRBV5-8 to TRBJ2-5, with 9 positions matching TRBD1. The V segment lost 4 bases and the J segment 7 bases; nucleotides outside the gene matches: 11. There are 15 residues in the CDR3. Germline V CDR1 and CDR2: SGHTS, YDEGEE. The chain's CDR3 is CASSTRTGEQGTQYF. Here the CDR3 DNA reads TGTGCCAGCAGCACCCGGACAGGGGAACAGGGGACCCAGTACTTC.